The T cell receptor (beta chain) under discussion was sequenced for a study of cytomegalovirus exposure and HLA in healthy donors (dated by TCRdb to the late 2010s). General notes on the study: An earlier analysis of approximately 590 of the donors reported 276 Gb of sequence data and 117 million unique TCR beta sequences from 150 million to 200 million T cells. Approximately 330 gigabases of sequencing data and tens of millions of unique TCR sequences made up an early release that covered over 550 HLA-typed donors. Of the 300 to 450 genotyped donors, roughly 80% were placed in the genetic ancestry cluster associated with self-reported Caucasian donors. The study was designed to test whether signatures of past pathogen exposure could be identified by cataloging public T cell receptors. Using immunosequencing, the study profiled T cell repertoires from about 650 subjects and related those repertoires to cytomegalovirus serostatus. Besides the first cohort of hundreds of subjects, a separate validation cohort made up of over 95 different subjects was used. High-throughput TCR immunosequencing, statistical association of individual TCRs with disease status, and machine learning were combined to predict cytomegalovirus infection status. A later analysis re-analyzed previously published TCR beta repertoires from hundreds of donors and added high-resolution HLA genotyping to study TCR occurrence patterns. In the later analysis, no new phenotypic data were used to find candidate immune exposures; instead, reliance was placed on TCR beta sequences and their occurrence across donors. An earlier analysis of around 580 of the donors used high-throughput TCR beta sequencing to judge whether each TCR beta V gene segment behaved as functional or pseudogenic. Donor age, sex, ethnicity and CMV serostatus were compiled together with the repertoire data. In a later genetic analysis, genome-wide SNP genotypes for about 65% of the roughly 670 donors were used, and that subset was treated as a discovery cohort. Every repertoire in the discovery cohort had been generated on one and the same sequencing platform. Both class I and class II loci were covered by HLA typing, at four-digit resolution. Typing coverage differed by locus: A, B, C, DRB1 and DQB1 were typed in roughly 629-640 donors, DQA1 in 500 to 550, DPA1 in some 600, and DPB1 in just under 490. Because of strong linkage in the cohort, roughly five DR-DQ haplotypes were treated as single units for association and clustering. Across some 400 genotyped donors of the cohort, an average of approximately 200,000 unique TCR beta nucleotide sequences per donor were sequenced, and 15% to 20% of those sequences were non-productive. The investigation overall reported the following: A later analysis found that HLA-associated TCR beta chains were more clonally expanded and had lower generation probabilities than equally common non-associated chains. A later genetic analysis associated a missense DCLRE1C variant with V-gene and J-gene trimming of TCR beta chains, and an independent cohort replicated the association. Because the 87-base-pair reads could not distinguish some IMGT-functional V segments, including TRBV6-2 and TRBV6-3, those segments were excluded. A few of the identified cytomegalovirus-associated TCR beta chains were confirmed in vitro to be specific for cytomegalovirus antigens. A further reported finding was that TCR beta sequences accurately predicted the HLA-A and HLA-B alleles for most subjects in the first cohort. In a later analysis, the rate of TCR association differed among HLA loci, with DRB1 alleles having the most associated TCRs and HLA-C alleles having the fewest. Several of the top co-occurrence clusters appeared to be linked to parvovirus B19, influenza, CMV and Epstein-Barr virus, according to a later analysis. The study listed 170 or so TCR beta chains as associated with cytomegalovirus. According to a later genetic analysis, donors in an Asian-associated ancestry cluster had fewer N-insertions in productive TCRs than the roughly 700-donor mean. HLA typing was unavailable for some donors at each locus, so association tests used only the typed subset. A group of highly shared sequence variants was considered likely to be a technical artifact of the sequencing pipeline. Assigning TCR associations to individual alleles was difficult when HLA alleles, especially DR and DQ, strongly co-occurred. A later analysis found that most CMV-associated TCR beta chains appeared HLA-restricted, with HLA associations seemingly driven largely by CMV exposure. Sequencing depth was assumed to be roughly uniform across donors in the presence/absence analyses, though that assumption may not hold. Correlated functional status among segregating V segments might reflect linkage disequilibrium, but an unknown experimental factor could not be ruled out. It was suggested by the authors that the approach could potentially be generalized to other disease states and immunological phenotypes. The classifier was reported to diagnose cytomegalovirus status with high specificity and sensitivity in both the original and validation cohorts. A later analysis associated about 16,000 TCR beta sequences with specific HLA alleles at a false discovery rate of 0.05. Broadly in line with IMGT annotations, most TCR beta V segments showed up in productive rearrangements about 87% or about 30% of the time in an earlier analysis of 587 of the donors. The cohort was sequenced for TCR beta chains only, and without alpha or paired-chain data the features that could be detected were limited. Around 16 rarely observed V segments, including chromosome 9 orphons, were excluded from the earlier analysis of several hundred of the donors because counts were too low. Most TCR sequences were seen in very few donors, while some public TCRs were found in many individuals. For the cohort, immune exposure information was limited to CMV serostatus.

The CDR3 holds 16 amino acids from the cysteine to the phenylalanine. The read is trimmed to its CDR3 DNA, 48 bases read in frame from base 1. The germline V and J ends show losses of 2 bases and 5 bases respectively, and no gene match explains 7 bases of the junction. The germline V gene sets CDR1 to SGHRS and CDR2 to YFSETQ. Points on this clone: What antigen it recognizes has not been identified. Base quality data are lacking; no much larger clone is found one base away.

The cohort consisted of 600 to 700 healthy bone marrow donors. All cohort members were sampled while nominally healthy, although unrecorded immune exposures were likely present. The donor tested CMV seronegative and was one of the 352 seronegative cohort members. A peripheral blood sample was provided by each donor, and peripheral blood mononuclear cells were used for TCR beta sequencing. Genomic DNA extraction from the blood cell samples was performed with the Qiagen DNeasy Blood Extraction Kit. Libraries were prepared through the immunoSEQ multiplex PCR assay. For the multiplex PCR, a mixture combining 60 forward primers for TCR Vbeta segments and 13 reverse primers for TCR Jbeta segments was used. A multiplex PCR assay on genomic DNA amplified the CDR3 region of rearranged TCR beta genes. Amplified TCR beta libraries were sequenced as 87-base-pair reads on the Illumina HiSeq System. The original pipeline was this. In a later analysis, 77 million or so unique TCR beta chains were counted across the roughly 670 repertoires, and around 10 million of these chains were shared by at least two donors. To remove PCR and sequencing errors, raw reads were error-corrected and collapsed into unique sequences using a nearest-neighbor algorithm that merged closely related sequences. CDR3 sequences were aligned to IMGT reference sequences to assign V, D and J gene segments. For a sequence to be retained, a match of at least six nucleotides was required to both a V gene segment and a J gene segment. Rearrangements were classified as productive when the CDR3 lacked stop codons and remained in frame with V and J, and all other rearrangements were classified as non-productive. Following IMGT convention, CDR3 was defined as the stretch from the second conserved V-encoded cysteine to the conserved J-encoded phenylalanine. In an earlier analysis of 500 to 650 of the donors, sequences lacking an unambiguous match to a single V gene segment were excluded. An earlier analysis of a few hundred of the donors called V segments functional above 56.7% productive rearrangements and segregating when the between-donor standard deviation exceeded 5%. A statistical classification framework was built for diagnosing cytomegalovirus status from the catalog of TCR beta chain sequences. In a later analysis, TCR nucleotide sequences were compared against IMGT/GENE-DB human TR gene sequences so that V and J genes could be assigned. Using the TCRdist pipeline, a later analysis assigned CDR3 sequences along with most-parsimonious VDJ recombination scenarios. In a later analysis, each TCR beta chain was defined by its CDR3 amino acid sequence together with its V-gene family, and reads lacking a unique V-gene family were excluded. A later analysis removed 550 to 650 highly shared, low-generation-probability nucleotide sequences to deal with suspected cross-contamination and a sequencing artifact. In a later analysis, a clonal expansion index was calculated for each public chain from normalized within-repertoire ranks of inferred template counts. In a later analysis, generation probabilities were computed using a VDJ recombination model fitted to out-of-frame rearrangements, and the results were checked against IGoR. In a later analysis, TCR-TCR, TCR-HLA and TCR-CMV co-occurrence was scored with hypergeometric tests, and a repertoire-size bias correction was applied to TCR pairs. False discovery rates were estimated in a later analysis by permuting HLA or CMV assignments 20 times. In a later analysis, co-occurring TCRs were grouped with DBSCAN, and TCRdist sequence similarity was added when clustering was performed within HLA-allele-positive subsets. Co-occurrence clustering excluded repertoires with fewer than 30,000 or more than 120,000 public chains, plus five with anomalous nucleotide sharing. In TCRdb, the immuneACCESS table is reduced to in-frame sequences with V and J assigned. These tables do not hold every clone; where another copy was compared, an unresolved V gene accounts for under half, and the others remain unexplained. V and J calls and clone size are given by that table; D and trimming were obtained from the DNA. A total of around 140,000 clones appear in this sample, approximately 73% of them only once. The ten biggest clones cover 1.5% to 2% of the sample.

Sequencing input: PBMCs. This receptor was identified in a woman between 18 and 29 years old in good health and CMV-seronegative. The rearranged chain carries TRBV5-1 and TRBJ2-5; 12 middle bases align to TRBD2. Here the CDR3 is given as CASSLSPSGGAETQYF. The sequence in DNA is TGCGCCAGCAGCTTAAGCCCTAGCGGGGGGGCGGAGACCCAGTACTTC.